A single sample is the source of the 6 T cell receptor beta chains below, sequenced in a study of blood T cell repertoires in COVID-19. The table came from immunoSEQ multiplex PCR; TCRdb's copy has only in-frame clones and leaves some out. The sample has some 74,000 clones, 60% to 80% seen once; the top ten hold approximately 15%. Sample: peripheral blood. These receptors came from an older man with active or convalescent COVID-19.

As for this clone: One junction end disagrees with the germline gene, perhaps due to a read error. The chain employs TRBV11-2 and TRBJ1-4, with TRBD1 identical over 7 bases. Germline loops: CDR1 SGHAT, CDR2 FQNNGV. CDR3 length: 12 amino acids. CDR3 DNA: TGTGCCAGCAGCTTAGTTGGAGGACAGGCTACTTTT. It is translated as CASSLVGGQATF.

The DNA of the CDR3 is TGCGCCAGCAGTGAAAGGACAGCCTATGGCTACACCTTC. It specifies CASSERTAYGYTF. The chain is built from TRBV10-2 and TRBJ1-2; tentative D call: TRBD1 (6 bases). Germline CDR1 reads WSHSY; CDR2 reads SAAADI. CDR3 size: 13 residues. V was trimmed by 3 bases and J by 4 bases, leaving 9 bases between them.

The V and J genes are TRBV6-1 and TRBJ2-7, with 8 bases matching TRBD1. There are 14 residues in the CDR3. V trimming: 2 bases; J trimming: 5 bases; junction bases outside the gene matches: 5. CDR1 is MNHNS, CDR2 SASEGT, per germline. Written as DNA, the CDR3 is TGTGCCAGCAGTGAACAGGACAGGGTCAACGAGCAGTACTTC. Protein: CASSEQDRVNEQYF.

CDR3 nucleotide sequence: TGTGCCACCGCGGGGACAGGGAAGGAGACCCAGTACTTC. Residues: CATAGTGKETQYF. The V gene is TRBV15, the J gene TRBJ2-5, with 9 bases identical to TRBD1. Trimming at V came to 8 bases and at J to 5 bases, leaving 6 bases not matched to a gene. This CDR3 spans 13 amino acids. Germline V gene data show CDR1 as LNHNV and CDR2 as YYDKDF (reference sequence).

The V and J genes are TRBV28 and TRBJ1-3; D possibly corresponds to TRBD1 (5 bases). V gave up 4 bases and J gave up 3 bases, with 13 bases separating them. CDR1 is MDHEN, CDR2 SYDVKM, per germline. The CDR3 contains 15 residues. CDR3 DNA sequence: TGTGCCAGCAGTTCGCAGGGTTCCTTTGGAAACACCATATATTTT. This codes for CASSSQGSFGNTIYF.

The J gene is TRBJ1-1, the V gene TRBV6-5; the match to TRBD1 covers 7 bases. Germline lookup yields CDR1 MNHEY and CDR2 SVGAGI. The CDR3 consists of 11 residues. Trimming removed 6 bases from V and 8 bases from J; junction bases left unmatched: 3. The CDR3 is CASRGQIEAFF. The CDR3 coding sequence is TGTGCCAGCAGGGGACAGATCGAAGCTTTCTTT.